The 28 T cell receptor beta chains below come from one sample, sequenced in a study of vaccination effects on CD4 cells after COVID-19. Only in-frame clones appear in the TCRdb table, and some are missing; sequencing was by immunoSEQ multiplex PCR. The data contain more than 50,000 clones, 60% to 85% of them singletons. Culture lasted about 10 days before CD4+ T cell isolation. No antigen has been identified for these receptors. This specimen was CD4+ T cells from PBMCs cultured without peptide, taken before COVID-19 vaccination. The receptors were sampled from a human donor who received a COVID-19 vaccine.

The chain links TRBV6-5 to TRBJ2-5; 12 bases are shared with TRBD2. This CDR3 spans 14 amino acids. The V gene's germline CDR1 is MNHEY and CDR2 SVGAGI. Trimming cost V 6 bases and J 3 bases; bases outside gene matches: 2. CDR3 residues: CASRRTSGEETQYF. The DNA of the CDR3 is TGTGCCAGCAGACGGACTAGCGGGGAAGAGACCCAGTACTTC.

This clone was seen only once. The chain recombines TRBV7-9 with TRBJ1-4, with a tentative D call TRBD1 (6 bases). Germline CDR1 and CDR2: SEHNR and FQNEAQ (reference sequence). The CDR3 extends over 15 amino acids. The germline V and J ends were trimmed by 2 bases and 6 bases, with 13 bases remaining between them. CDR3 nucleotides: TGTGCCAGCAGCTTACGAGCCGGGGGCGATGAAAAACTGTTTTTT. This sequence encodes CASSLRAGGDEKLFF. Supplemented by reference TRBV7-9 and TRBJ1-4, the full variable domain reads DTGVSQNPRHKITKRGQNVTFRCDPISEHNRLYWYRQTLGQGPEFLTYFQNEAQLEKSRLLSDRFSAERPKGSFSTLEIQRTEQGDSAMYLCASSLRAGGDEKLFFGSGTQLSVL.

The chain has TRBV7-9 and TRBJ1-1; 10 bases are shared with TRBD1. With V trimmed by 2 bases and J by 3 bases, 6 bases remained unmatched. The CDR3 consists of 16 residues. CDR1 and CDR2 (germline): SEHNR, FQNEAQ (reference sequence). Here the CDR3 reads CASSLIGGTGDTEAFF. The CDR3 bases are TGTGCCAGCAGCTTAATTGGTGGGACAGGGGACACTGAAGCTTTCTTT.

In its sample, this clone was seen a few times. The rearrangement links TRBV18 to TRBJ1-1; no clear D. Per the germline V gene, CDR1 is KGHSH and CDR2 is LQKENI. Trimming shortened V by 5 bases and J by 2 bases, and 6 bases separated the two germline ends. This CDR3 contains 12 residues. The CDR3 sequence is CASSTANTEAFF. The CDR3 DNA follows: TGTGCCAGCTCAACAGCTAACACTGAAGCTTTCTTT.

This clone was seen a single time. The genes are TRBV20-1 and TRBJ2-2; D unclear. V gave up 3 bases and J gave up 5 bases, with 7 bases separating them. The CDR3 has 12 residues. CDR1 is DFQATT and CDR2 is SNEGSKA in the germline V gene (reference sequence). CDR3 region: CSASRLTGELFF. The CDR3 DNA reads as TGCAGTGCTAGTAGATTGACCGGGGAGCTGTTTTTT.

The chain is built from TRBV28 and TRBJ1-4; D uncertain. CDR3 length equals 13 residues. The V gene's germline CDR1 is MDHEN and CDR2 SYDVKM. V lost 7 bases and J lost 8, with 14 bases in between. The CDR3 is CASKEGWGEKLFF. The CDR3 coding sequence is TGTGCCAGCAAAGAAGGCTGGGGAGAAAAACTGTTTTTT.

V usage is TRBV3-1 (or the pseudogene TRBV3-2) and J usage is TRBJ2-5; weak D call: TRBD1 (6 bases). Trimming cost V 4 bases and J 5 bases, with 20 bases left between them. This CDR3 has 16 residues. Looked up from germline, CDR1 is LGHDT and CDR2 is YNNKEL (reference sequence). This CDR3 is CASSPLGQIEGETQYF. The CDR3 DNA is TGTGCCAGCAGCCCCCTAGGACAGATCGAGGGGGAGACCCAGTACTTC.

The CDR3 DNA reads as TGTGCCAGCAGCTTAAGAGGGACAGGGCCCGGAAACACCATATATTTT. Protein: CASSLRGTGPGNTIYF. The V and J genes are TRBV7-9 and TRBJ1-3; 9 bases match TRBD1. The germline V gene encodes CDR1 SEHNR and CDR2 FQNEAQ (reference sequence). The junction had 6 bases not matched to a gene; V was cut back by 2 bases and J by 4 bases. This CDR3 is 16 amino acids long.

The CDR3 loop reads CASSLQGASTEAFF. In nucleotides, the CDR3 is TGTGCCAGCAGCTTACAGGGGGCGTCCACTGAAGCTTTCTTT. The V call is TRBV7-3, the J call TRBJ1-1; 8 nucleotides agree with TRBD1. Germline V gives CDR1 SGHTA, CDR2 FQGTGA. This CDR3 region has 14 residues. The J segment lost 4 bases and the V segment lost 2 bases, leaving 3 bases of the junction unmatched.

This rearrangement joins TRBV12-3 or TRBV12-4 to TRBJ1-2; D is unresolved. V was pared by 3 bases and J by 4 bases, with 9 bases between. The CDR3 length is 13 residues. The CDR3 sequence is CASSFGRVYGYTF. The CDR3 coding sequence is TGTGCCAGCAGTTTCGGCAGAGTCTATGGCTACACCTTC.

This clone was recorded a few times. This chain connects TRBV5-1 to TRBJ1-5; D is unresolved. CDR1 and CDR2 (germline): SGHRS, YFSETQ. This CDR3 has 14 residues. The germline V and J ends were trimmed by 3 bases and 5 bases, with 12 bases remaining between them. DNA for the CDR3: TGCGCCAGCAGCTGGAACGGTGTGGATCAGCCCCAGCATTTT. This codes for CASSWNGVDQPQHF. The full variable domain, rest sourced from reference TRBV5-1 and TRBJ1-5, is KAGVTQTPRYLIKTRGQQVTLSCSPISGHRSVSWYQQTPGQGLQFLFEYFSETQRNKGNFPGRFSGRQFSNSRSEMNVSTLELGDSALYLCASSWNGVDQPQHFGDGTRLSIL.

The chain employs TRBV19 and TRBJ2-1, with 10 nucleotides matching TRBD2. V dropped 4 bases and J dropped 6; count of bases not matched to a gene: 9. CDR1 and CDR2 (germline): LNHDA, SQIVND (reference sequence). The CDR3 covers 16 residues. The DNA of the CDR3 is TGTGCCAGTAGTACCCCGGGACTAGCGTCTACCAATGAGCAGTTCTTC. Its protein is CASSTPGLASTNEQFF.

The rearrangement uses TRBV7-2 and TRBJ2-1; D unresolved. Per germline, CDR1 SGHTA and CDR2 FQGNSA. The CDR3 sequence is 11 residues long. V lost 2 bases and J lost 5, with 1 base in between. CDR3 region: CASSLHNEQFF. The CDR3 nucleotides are TGTGCCAGCAGCTTACACAATGAGCAGTTCTTC.

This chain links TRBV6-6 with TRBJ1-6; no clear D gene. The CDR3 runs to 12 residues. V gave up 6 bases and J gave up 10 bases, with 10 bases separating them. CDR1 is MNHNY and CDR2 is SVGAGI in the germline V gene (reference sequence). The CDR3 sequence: CASRLERSPLHF. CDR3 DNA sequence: TGTGCCAGCAGATTGGAGCGGTCACCCCTCCACTTT.

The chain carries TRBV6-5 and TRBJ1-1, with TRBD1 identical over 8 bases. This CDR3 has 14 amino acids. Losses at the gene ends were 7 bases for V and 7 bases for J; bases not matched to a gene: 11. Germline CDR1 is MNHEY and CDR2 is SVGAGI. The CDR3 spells CASTHYSGTGEAFF. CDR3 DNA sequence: TGTGCCAGCACCCACTACTCGGGGACAGGTGAAGCTTTCTTT.

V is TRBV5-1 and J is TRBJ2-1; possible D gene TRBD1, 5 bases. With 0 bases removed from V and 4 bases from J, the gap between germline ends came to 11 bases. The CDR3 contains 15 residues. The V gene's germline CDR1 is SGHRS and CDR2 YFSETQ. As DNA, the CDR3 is TGCGCCAGCAGCTTGGCTATAGGGGATTACAATGAGCAGTTCTTC. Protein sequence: CASSLAIGDYNEQFF. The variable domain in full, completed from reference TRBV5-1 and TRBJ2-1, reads KAGVTQTPRYLIKTRGQQVTLSCSPISGHRSVSWYQQTPGQGLQFLFEYFSETQRNKGNFPGRFSGRQFSNSRSEMNVSTLELGDSALYLCASSLAIGDYNEQFFGPGTRLTVL.

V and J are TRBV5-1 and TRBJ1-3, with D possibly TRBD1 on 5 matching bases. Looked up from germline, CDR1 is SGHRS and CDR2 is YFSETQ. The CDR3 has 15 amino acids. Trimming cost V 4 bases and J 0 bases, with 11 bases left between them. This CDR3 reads CASSPSGFSGNTIYF. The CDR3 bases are TGCGCCAGCAGCCCTTCAGGGTTCTCTGGAAACACCATATATTTT.

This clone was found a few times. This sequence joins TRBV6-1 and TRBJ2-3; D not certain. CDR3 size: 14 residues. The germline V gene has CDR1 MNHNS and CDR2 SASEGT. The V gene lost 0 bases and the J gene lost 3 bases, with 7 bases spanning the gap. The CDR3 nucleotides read TGTGCCAGCAGTGAAGCGCCCATAACAGATACGCAGTATTTT. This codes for CASSEAPITDTQYF.

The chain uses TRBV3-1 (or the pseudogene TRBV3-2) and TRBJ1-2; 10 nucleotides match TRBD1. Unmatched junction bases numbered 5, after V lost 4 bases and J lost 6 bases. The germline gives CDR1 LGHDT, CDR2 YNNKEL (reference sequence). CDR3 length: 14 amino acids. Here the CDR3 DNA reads TGTGCCAGCAGCCTACGGACAGGGGGACATGGCTACACCTTC. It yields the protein CASSLRTGGHGYTF.

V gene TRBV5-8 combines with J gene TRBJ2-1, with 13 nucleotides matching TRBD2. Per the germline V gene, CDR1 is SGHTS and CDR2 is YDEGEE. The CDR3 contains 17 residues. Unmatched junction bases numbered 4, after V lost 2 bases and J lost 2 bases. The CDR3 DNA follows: TGTGCCAGCAGCTTCGGACTAGCGGGGGCCCCCTACAATGAGCAGTTCTTC. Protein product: CASSFGLAGAPYNEQFF.

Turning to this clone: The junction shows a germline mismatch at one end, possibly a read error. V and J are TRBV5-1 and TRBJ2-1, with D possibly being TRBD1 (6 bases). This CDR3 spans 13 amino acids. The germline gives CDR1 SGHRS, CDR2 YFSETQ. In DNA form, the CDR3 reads TGCGCCAGCACCTTGGACAGCTACAATGAGCAGTTCTTC. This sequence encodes CASTLDSYNEQFF.

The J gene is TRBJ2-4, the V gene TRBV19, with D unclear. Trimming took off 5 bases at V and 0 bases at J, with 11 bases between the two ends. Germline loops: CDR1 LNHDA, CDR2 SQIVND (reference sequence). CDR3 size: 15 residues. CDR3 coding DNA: TGTGCCAGTAGTCCGGACCAACTAGCCAAAAACATTCAGTACTTC. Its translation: CASSPDQLAKNIQYF.

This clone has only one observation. The CDR3 DNA follows: TGTGCCAGCAGTCTACAGGGGATCTCTGGAAACACCATATATTTT. Its protein is CASSLQGISGNTIYF. V and J are TRBV6-6 and TRBJ1-3; 7 bases line up with TRBD1. CDR3 size: 15 residues. V was clipped by 5 bases and J by 0 bases; unmatched bases: 4. Germline V gene data show CDR1 as MNHNY and CDR2 as SVGAGI (reference sequence).

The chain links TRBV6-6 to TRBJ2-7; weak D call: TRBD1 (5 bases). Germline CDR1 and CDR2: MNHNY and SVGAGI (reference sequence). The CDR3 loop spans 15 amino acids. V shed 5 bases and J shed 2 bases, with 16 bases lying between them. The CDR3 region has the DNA TGTGCCAGCAGTCTTGTACAGGTCGATACCTACGAGCAGTACGTC. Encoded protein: CASSLVQVDTYEQYV.

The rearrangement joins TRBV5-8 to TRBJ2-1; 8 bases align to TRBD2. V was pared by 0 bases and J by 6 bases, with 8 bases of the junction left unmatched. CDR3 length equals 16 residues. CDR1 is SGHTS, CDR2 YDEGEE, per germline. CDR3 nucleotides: TGTGCCAGCAGCTTGGTTGGAGCGGGGGTTCGCAATGAGCAGTTCTTC. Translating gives CASSLVGAGVRNEQFF.

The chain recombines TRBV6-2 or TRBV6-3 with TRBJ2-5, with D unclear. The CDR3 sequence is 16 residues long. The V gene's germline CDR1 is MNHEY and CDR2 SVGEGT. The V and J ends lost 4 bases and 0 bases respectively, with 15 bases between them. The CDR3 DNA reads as TGTGCCAGCAGTTTCCAAAAAGGACGGAACCAAGAGACCCAGTACTTC. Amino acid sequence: CASSFQKGRNQETQYF.

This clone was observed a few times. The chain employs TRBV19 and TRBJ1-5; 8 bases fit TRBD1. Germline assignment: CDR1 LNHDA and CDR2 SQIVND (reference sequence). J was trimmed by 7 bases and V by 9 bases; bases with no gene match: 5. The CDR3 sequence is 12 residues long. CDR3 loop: CASRTGNQPQHF. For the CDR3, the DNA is TGTGCCAGCCGGACAGGGAACCAGCCCCAGCATTTT.

The CDR3 nucleotides read TGTGCCAGCAGCCGAAGGACTAGCGGGGGGCCGCGAGAGACCCAGTACTTC. This translates into CASSRRTSGGPRETQYF. The chain combines TRBV7-3 with TRBJ2-5; 14 positions match TRBD2. J was trimmed by 4 bases and V by 5 bases; bases with no gene match: 9. Per the germline V gene, CDR1 is SGHTA and CDR2 is FQGTGA. This CDR3 has 17 amino acids.